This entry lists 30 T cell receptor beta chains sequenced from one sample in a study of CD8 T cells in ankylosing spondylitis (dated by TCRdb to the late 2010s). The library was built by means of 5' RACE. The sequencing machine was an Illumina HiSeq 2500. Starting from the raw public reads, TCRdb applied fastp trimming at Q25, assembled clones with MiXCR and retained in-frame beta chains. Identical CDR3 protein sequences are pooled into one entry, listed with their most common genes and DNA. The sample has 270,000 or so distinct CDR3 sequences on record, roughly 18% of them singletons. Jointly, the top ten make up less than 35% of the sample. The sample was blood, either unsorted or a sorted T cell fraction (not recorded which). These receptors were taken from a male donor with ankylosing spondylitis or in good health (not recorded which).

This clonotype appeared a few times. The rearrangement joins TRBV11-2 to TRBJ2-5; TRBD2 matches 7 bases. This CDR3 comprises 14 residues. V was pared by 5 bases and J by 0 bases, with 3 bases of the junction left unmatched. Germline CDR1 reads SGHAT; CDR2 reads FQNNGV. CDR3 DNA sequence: TGTGCCAGCAGCAACGGGGGGTACCAAGAGACCCAGTACTTC. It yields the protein CASSNGGYQETQYF. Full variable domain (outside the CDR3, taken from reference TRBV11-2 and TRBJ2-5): EAGVAQSPRYKIIEKRQSVAFWCNPISGHATLYWYQQILGQGPKLLIQFQNNGVVDDSQLPKDRFSAERLKGVDSTLKIQPAKLEDSAVYLCASSNGGYQETQYFGPGTRLLVL.

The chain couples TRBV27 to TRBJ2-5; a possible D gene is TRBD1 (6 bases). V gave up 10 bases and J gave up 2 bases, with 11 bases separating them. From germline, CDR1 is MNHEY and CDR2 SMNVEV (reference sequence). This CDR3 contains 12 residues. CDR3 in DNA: TGTGCCACCTCGGACAGACAAGAGACCCAGTACTTC. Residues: CATSDRQETQYF.

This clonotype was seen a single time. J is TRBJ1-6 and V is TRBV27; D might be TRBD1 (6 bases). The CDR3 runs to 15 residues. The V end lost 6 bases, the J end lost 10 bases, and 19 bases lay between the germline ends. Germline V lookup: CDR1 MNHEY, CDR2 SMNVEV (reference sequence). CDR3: CASRADSMVWSPLHF. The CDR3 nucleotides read TGTGCCAGCAGAGCGGACAGCATGGTTTGGTCACCCCTCCACTTT.

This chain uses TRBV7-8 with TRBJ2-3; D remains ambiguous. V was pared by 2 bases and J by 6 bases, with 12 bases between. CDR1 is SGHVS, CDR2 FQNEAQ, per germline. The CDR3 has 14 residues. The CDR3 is CASSLISLMDTQYF. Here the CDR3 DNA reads TGTGCCAGCAGCTTAATTTCCCTGATGGATACGCAGTATTTT.

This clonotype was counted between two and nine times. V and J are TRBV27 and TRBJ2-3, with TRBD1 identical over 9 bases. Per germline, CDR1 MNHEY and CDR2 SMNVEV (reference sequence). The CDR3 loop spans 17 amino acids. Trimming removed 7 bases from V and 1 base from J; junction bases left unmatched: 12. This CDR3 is CASTARDRAFGTDTQYF. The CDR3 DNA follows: TGTGCCAGCACTGCCCGGGACAGGGCGTTCGGCACAGATACGCAGTATTTT.

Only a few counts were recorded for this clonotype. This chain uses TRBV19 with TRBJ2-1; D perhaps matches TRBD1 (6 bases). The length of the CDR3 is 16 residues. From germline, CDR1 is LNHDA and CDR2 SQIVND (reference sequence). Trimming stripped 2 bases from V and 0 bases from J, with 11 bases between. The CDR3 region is CASSIRTESSYNEQFF. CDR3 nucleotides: TGTGCCAGTAGTATACGGACAGAGAGCTCCTACAATGAGCAGTTCTTC.

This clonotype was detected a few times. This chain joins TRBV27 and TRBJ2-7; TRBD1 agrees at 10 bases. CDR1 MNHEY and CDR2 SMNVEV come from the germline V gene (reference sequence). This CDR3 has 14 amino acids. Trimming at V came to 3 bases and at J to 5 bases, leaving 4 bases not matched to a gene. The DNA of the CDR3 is TGTGCCAGCAGTTTCCGGGACAGGGGCCACGAGCAGTACTTC. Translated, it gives CASSFRDRGHEQYF.

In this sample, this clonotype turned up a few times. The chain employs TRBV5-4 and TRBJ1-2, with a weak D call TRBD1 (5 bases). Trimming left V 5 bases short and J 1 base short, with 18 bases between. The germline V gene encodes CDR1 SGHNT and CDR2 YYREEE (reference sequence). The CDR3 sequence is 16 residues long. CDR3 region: CASRGLSANRNYGYTF. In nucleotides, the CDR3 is TGTGCCAGCAGGGGACTAAGCGCCAACCGTAACTATGGCTACACCTTC.

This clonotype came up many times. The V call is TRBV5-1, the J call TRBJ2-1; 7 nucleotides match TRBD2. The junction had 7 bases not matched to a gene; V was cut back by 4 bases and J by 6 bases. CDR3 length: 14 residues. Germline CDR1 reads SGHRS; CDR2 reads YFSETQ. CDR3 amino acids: CASSLSGVFNEQFF. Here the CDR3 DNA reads TGCGCCAGCAGCCTAAGCGGGGTTTTCAATGAGCAGTTCTTC.

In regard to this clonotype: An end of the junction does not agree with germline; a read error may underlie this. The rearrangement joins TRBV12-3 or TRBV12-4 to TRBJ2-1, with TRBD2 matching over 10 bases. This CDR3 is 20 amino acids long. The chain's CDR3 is CASSSLSLAGAPSSYNKQFF. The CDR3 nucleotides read TGTGCCAGCAGTTCTCTCTCTCTAGCGGGGGCCCCGAGCTCCTACAATAAGCAGTTCTTC.

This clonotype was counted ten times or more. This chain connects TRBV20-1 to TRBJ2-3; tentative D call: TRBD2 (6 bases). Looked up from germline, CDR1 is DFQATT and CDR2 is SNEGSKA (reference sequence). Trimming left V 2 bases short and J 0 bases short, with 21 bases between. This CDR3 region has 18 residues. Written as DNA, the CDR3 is TGCAGTGCTAGAAACCTAGCGACCAAAGGACCTAGCACAGATACGCAGTATTTT. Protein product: CSARNLATKGPSTDTQYF.

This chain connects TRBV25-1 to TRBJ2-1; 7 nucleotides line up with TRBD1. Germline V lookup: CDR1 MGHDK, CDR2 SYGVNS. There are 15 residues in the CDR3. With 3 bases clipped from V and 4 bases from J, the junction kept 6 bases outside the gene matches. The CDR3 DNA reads TGTGCCAGCAGTGATAGGCAGGGGGTGTACAATGAGCAGTTCTTC. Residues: CASSDRQGVYNEQFF. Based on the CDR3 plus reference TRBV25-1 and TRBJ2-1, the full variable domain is EADIYQTPRYLVIGTGKKITLECSQTMGHDKMYWYQQDPGMELHLIHYSYGVNSTEKGDLSSESTVSRIRTEHFPLTLESARPSHTSQYLCASSDRQGVYNEQFFGPGTRLTVL.

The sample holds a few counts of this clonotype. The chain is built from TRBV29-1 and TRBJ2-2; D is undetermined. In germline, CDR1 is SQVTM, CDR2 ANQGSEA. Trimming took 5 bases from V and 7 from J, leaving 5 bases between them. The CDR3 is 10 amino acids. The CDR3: CSVLHGELFF. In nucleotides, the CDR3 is TGCAGCGTTCTTCACGGGGAGCTGTTTTTT.

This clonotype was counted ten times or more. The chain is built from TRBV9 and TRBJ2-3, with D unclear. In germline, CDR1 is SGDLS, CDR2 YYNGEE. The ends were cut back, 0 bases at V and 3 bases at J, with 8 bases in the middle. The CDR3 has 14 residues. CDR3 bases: TGTGCCAGCAGCGTAGTTAGAAATACAGATACGCAGTATTTT. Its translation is CASSVVRNTDTQYF.

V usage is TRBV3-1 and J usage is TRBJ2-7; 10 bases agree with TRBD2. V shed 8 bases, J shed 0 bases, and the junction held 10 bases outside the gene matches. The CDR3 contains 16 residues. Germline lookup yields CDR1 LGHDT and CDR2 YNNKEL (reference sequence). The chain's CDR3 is CASRQLAGEGSYEQYF. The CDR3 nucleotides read TGTGCCAGCCGACAGCTAGCGGGAGAGGGCTCCTACGAGCAGTACTTC.

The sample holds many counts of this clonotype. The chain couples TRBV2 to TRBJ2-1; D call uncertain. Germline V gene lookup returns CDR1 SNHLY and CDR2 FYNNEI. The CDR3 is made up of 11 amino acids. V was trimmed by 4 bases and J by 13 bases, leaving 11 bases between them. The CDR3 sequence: CASSAGPAQFF. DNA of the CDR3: TGTGCCAGCAGTGCTGGGCCCGCCCAGTTCTTC.

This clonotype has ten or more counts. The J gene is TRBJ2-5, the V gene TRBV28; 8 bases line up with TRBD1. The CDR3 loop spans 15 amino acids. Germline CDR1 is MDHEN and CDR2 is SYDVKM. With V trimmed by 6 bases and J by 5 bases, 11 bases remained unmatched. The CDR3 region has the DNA TGTGCCAGCAGGCCCGGGACAGGAGTTCGGGAGACCCAGTACTTC. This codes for CASRPGTGVRETQYF.

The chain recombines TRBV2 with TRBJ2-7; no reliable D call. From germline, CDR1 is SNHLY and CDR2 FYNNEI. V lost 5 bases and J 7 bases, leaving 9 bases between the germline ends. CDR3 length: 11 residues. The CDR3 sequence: CASSLTWEQYF. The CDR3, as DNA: TGTGCCAGCAGTTTGACCTGGGAGCAGTACTTC.

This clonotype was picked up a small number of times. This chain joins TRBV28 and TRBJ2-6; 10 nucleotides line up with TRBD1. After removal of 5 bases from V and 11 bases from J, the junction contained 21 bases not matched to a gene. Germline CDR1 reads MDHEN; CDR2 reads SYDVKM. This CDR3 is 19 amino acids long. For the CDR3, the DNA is TGTGCCAGCAGTCCGCTTACGGCTCAAGAGGACAGGGGGATTCACGTCCTGACTTTC. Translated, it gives CASSPLTAQEDRGIHVLTF. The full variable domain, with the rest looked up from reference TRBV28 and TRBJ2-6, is DVKVTQSSRYLVKRTGEKVFLECVQDMDHENMFWYRQDPGLGLRLIYFSYDVKMKEKGDIPEGYSVSREKKERFSLILESASTNQTSMYLCASSPLTAQEDRGIHVLTFGAGSRLTVL.

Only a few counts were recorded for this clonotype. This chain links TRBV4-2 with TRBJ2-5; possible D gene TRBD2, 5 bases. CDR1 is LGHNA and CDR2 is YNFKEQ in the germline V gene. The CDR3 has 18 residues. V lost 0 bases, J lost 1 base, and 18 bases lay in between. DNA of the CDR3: TGTGCCAGCAGCCAAGAGGCGGGCGGTCGACTAACCCAAGAGACCCAGTACTTC. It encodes CASSQEAGGRLTQETQYF.

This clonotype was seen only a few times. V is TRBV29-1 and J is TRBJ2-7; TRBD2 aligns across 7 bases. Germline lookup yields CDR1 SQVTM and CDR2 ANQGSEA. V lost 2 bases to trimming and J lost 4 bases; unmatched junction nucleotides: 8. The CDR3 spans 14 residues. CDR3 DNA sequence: TGCAGCGTTGAACTAGCGGAAAAAGCGTACGAGCAGTACTTC. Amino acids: CSVELAEKAYEQYF.

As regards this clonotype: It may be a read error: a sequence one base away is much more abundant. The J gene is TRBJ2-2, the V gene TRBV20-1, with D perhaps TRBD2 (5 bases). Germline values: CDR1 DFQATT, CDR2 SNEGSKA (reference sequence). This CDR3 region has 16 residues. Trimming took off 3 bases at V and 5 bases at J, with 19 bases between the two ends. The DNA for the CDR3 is TGCAGTGCTAGGGAGCAGGAACCAACGGGGACCGGGGAGCTGTTTTTT. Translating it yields CSAREQEPTGTGELFF.

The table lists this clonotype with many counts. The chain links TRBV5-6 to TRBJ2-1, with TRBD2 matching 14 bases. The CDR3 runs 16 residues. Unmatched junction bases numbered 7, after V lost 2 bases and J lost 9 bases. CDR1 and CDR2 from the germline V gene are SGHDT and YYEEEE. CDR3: CASSFGTSGSVIEQFF. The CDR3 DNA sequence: TGTGCCAGCAGCTTCGGGACTAGCGGGAGTGTAATTGAGCAGTTCTTC.

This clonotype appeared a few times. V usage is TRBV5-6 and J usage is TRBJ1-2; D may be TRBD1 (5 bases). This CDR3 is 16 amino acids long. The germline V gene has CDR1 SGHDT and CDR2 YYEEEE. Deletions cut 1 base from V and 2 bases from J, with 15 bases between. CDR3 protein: CASSLLTGDPNYGYTF. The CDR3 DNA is TGTGCCAGCAGCTTGCTAACAGGCGATCCAAACTATGGCTACACCTTC.

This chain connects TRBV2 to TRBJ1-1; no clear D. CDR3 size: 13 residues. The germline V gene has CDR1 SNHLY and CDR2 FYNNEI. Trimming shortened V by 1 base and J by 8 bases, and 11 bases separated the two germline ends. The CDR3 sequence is CASSEVTPPEAFF. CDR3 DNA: TGTGCCAGCAGTGAAGTGACACCCCCGGAAGCTTTCTTT.

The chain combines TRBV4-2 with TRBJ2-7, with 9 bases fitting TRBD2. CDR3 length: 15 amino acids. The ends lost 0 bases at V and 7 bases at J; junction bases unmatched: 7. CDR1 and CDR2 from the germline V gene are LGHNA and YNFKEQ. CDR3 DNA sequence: TGTGCCAGCAGCCAAGAGATAGCGGGGGCCGAAGAGCAGTACTTC. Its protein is CASSQEIAGAEEQYF.

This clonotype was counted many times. CDR3 amino acids: CSADLRAAYNSPLHF. In DNA, the CDR3 is TGCAGTGCCGACCTGCGAGCAGCCTATAATTCACCCCTCCACTTT. V gene TRBV20-1 combines with J gene TRBJ1-6, with D uncertain. Germline loops: CDR1 DFQATT, CDR2 SNEGSKA (reference sequence). The CDR3 length is 15 residues. The V gene lost 6 bases and the J gene lost 2 bases, with 14 bases spanning the gap.

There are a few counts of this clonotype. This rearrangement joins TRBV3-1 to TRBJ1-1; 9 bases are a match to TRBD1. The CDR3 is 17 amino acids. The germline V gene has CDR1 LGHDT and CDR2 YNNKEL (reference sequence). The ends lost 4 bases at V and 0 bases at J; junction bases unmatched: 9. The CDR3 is CASSPVPGQGMNTEAFF. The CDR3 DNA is TGTGCCAGCAGCCCGGTCCCGGGACAGGGAATGAACACTGAAGCTTTCTTT.

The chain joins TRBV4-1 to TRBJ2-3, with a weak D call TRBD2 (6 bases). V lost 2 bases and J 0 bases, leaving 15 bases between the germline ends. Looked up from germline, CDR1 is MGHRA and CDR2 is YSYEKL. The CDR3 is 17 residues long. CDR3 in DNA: TGCGCCAGCAGCCAAACTGGGCTCCGGGGGAGCACAGATACGCAGTATTTT. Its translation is CASSQTGLRGSTDTQYF.

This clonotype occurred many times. The CDR3 sequence is CASSPGGSYEQYF. The CDR3 nucleotides are TGTGCCAGCAGCCCAGGAGGCTCCTACGAGCAGTACTTC. This chain links TRBV7-9 with TRBJ2-7; TRBD2 is a possible D gene (5 bases). There are 13 residues in the CDR3. Between the trimmed V and J ends, which lost 5 bases and 0 bases, there was a span of 8 bases. Germline V gives CDR1 SEHNR, CDR2 FQNEAQ (reference sequence). Using reference TRBV7-9 and TRBJ2-7 for the parts outside the CDR3, the full variable domain is DTGVSQNPRHKITKRGQNVTFRCDPISEHNRLYWYRQTLGQGPEFLTYFQNEAQLEKSRLLSDRFSAERPKGSFSTLEIQRTEQGDSAMYLCASSPGGSYEQYFGPGTRLTVT.